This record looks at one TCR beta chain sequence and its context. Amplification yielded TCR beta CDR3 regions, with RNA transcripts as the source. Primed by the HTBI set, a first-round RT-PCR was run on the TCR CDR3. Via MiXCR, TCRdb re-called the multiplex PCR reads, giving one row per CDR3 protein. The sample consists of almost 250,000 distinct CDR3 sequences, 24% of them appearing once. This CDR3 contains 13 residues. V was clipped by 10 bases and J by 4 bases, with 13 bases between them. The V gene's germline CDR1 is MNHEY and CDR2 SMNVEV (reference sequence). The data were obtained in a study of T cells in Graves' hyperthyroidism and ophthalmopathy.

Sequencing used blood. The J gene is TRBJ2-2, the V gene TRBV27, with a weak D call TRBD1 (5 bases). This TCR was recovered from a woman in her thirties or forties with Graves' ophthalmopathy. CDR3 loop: CATRQYPTGELFF. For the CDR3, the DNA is TGTGCCACTCGACAGTACCCCACCGGGGAGCTGTTTTTT.